Following are 31 T cell receptor beta chains from one sample sequenced in a study of shared clonotypes between healthy human individuals. Method: immunoSEQ multiplex PCR; TCRdb's copy keeps in-frame clones and lacks some. The sample consists of some 500,000 clones, about 96% of them appearing once. Sequenced: naive CD4+ T cells sorted from blood. Subset noted: CD45RA+ positively selected. The receptors stem from a woman aged 30 to 39 in good health.

The V gene is TRBV2, the J gene TRBJ2-3, with 8 bases fitting TRBD2. Trimming took 6 bases from V and 14 from J; bases not matched to a gene: 7. The CDR3 runs 11 residues. Germline V gives CDR1 SNHLY, CDR2 FYNNEI. The CDR3 spells CASSVAGIGYF. The CDR3 coding sequence is TGTGCCAGCAGCGTAGCGGGGATCGGGTATTTT.

The chain is built from TRBV18 and TRBJ1-2; D not certain. Looked up from germline, CDR1 is KGHSH and CDR2 is LQKENI. The CDR3 runs to 14 residues. Trimming stripped 6 bases from V and 4 bases from J, with 15 bases between. CDR3 region: CASSADSSSYGYTF. In DNA, the CDR3 is TGTGCCAGCTCTGCCGACTCCTCGAGCTATGGCTACACCTTC.

As concerns this clone: The same CDR3 can be traced to other DNA sequences in this sample. The chain carries TRBV7-9 and TRBJ1-5; a possible D gene is TRBD1 (5 bases). CDR3 length equals 13 residues. Per germline, CDR1 SEHNR and CDR2 FQNEAQ (reference sequence). Trimming shortened V by 5 bases and J by 4 bases, and 9 bases separated the two germline ends. The CDR3 DNA sequence: TGTGCCAGCAGCCCTGACAGTAATCAGCCCCAGCATTTT. Its translation: CASSPDSNQPQHF.

This rearrangement joins TRBV9 to TRBJ1-4; D possibly corresponds to TRBD1 (5 bases). Germline CDR1 and CDR2: SGDLS and YYNGEE. V lost 1 base, J lost 2 bases, and 9 bases lay in between. The CDR3 is made up of 15 amino acids. CDR3 protein: CASSVSGGTNEKLFF. The CDR3, as DNA: TGTGCCAGCAGCGTATCTGGGGGGACTAATGAAAAACTGTTTTTT.

The genes are TRBV18 and TRBJ2-1, with 10 bases lining up with TRBD2. Germline V gene sequence: CDR1 KGHSH, CDR2 LQKENI. V was clipped by 3 bases and J by 0 bases; unmatched bases: 11. The CDR3 sequence is 19 residues long. Written as DNA, the CDR3 is TGTGCCAGCTCACCCTTGCCTAGCGGGAGTCGGAGCTCCTACAATGAGCAGTTCTTC. This sequence encodes CASSPLPSGSRSSYNEQFF.

The CDR3 spells CASSLAPGMETEAFF. CDR3 coding DNA: TGCGCCAGCAGCTTGGCTCCGGGAATGGAAACTGAAGCTTTCTTT. J is TRBJ1-1 and V is TRBV5-1; D not certain. The germline gives CDR1 SGHRS, CDR2 YFSETQ. Deletions cut 0 bases from V and 5 bases from J, with 14 bases between. This CDR3 has 15 amino acids.

The rearrangement uses TRBV28 and TRBJ2-7, with 7 bases that match TRBD2. The CDR3 is 19 residues long. V trimming: 1 base; J trimming: 4 bases; junction bases outside the gene matches: 19. The germline V gene encodes CDR1 MDHEN and CDR2 SYDVKM. CDR3 sequence: CASSLFGLVPDTRRYEQYF. The CDR3 nucleotides are TGTGCCAGCAGTTTATTCGGACTAGTACCAGACACGCGTAGGTACGAGCAGTACTTC. Using reference TRBV28 and TRBJ2-7 for the parts outside the CDR3, the full variable domain is DVKVTQSSRYLVKRTGEKVFLECVQDMDHENMFWYRQDPGLGLRLIYFSYDVKMKEKGDIPEGYSVSREKKERFSLILESASTNQTSMYLCASSLFGLVPDTRRYEQYFGPGTRLTVT.

V usage is TRBV2 and J usage is TRBJ1-1; D remains unclear. The CDR3 length is 14 residues. The V gene lost 0 bases and the J gene lost 4 bases, with 9 bases spanning the gap. Germline CDR1 SNHLY, CDR2 FYNNEI. CDR3 DNA: TGTGCCAGCAGTGAAGCGCCCGGGTTCACTGAAGCTTTCTTT. It is translated as CASSEAPGFTEAFF.

The chain couples TRBV7-2 to TRBJ2-7; TRBD1 or TRBD2 may be the D gene (6 bases each). The germline CDR1 and CDR2 sequences are SGHTA and FQGNSA. The CDR3 contains 14 residues. The V gene lost 2 bases and the J gene lost 2 bases, with 10 bases spanning the gap. The CDR3 coding sequence is TGTGCCAGCAGCTTATCCGGGGGCGCCTACGAGCAGTACTTC. It yields the protein CASSLSGGAYEQYF.

This chain connects TRBV10-3 to TRBJ1-5, with TRBD1 as a possible D gene (6 bases). The germline V gene has CDR1 ENHRY and CDR2 SYGVKD. Trimming pared 8 bases from V and 7 bases from J, leaving 15 bases between. This CDR3 has 13 residues. The CDR3 loop is CAIREGDGQPQHF. CDR3 DNA sequence: TGTGCCATCCGCGAGGGGGATGGGCAGCCCCAGCATTTT.

This clone was observed once. This chain uses TRBV28 with TRBJ1-2; a possible D gene is TRBD1 (6 bases). V shed 10 bases and J shed 7 bases, with 16 bases lying between them. From germline, CDR1 is MDHEN and CDR2 SYDVKM. The CDR3 loop spans 12 amino acids. CDR3 sequence reads: CATPGATGGYTF. CDR3 nucleotide sequence: TGTGCCACCCCAGGGGCGACGGGTGGCTACACCTTC.

The chain is built from TRBV18 and TRBJ1-5; D remains ambiguous. V was clipped by 6 bases and J by 3 bases, with 12 bases between them. Germline V gene sequence: CDR1 KGHSH, CDR2 LQKENI. CDR3 length: 14 amino acids. CDR3 nucleotide sequence: TGTGCCAGCTCCCACAAGTTGGACAATCAGCCCCAGCATTTT. This codes for CASSHKLDNQPQHF.

The gene calls are TRBV10-3 and TRBJ1-1, with D possibly matching TRBD1 (6 bases). Trimming cost V 11 bases and J 4 bases, with 20 bases left between them. From germline, CDR1 is ENHRY and CDR2 SYGVKD. The CDR3 loop spans 14 amino acids. The CDR3 here is CAASVQGIGTEAFF. As DNA, the CDR3 is TGTGCCGCAAGCGTACAGGGTATTGGCACTGAAGCTTTCTTT.

V is TRBV5-4 and J is TRBJ2-2, with 7 bases that match TRBD2. Looked up from germline, CDR1 is SGHNT and CDR2 is YYREEE (reference sequence). With 0 bases clipped from V and 7 bases from J, the junction kept 9 bases outside the gene matches. The CDR3 runs to 16 residues. This chain's CDR3 is CASSLGTRGRGGELFF. The CDR3 DNA sequence: TGTGCCAGCAGCTTGGGGACTAGGGGAAGAGGCGGGGAGCTGTTTTTT.

In this sample, this clone turned up once. V usage is TRBV19 and J usage is TRBJ1-2, with D uncertain. Germline V gene data show CDR1 as LNHDA and CDR2 as SQIVND (reference sequence). The CDR3 covers 15 residues. With 3 bases removed from V and 4 bases from J, the gap between germline ends came to 15 bases. CDR3 nucleotides: TGTGCCAGTAGTATCGGCAGGCCCTCTACCTATGGCTACACCTTC. Translating gives CASSIGRPSTYGYTF. Full variable domain (missing parts from reference TRBV19 and TRBJ1-2): DGGITQSPKYLFRKEGQNVTLSCEQNLNHDAMYWYRQDPGQGLRLIYYSQIVNDFQKGDIAEGYSVSREKKESFPLTVTSAQKNPTAFYLCASSIGRPSTYGYTFGSGTRLTVV.

The CDR3 DNA follows: TGTGCCAGTAGTCTATACTGGACCGGGCAGAGGATCCCCTACGAGCAGTACTTC. Translation gives CASSLYWTGQRIPYEQYF. The rearrangement joins TRBV19 to TRBJ2-7; D is unclear. The CDR3 spans 18 residues. Trimming stripped 5 bases from V and 2 bases from J, with 25 bases between. Per the germline V gene, CDR1 is LNHDA and CDR2 is SQIVND (reference sequence).

The chain uses TRBV19 and TRBJ2-3; 11 bases are a match to TRBD2. Looked up from germline, CDR1 is LNHDA and CDR2 is SQIVND (reference sequence). This CDR3 has 15 residues. V lost 11 bases to trimming and J lost 1 base; unmatched junction nucleotides: 8. The CDR3 nucleotides are TGTGCCTCTACGCCGGGACTAGCGGGCACAGATACGCAGTATTTT. Amino acid sequence: CASTPGLAGTDTQYF.

The chain uses TRBV5-1 and TRBJ2-5, with TRBD1 as a possible D gene (5 bases). Trimming shortened V by 6 bases and J by 3 bases, and 12 bases separated the two germline ends. This CDR3 is built from 13 residues. Germline CDR1 reads SGHRS; CDR2 reads YFSETQ. Here the CDR3 DNA reads TGCGCCAGCAAAATAGGGGCAGAAGAGACCCAGTACTTC. This translates into CASKIGAEETQYF.

Here the CDR3 reads CASSLRRQAYEQYF. The CDR3 nucleotides are TGTGCCAGCAGCTTGCGTCGGCAGGCCTACGAGCAGTACTTC. This chain joins TRBV5-6 and TRBJ2-7; D unresolved. V was shortened by 1 base and J by 2 bases, with 10 bases between the two germline ends. The CDR3 totals 14 residues. The germline V gene has CDR1 SGHDT and CDR2 YYEEEE.

The V and J genes are TRBV5-1 and TRBJ2-1, with D possibly TRBD2 on 6 matching bases. The CDR3 consists of 14 residues. Germline V gene data show CDR1 as SGHRS and CDR2 as YFSETQ. Trimming removed 4 bases at V and 4 bases at J, with 12 bases between. The CDR3 DNA reads as TGCGCCAGCAGCCCGGGACTCCTTTACAATGAGCAGTTCTTC. Residues: CASSPGLLYNEQFF.

The rearrangement uses TRBV5-4 and TRBJ2-1; D is uncertain. The CDR3 has 14 residues. Looked up from germline, CDR1 is SGHNT and CDR2 is YYREEE (reference sequence). V was pared by 4 bases and J by 5 bases, with 13 bases between. In DNA, the CDR3 is TGTGCCAGCAGCCAACCGGACCGACACAATGAGCAGTTCTTC. It is translated as CASSQPDRHNEQFF.

V is TRBV27 and J is TRBJ2-7, with D unclear. V shed 0 bases and J shed 4 bases, with 19 bases lying between them. Germline V CDR1 and CDR2: MNHEY, SMNVEV (reference sequence). This CDR3 is built from 17 residues. This chain's CDR3 is CASSLSIPSPTRYEQYF. CDR3 sequence (DNA): TGTGCCAGCAGTTTATCGATTCCCAGCCCCACTCGATACGAGCAGTACTTC.

V usage is TRBV28 and J usage is TRBJ2-7; a possible D gene is TRBD1 (6 bases). The CDR3 consists of 19 residues. Trimming pared 3 bases from V and 0 bases from J, leaving 24 bases between. The germline gives CDR1 MDHEN, CDR2 SYDVKM. The CDR3 DNA is TGTGCCAGCAGTTTTTTTATCGGGTCGCAGGGACACATCTCCTACGAGCAGTACTTC. Protein product: CASSFFIGSQGHISYEQYF.

The rearrangement uses TRBV15 and TRBJ1-5; D remains unclear. This CDR3 region has 13 residues. Per germline, CDR1 LNHNV and CDR2 YYDKDF (reference sequence). Trimming removed 0 bases at V and 9 bases at J, with 9 bases between. The CDR3 protein is CATSRDQERPQHF. In DNA form, the CDR3 reads TGTGCCACCAGCAGAGATCAAGAGCGGCCCCAGCATTTT.

The chain links TRBV28 to TRBJ2-7; no definite D call. Trimming cost V 10 bases and J 2 bases, with 9 bases left between them. The CDR3 length is 11 residues. Germline V gene sequence: CDR1 MDHEN, CDR2 SYDVKM. The CDR3 nucleotides are TGTGCCATAGGCGCGACCTACGAGCAGTACTTC. Residues: CAIGATYEQYF.

The chain links TRBV7-6 to TRBJ2-7, with TRBD2 identical over 8 bases. V lost 4 bases, J lost 2 bases, and 7 bases stayed unmatched. Germline lookup yields CDR1 SGHVS and CDR2 FNYEAQ. CDR3 length: 15 residues. For the CDR3, the DNA is TGTGCCAGCAGCTCGGGGGGGAGGGCCCCCTACGAGCAGTACTTC. Its translation: CASSSGGRAPYEQYF.

This rearrangement joins TRBV19 to TRBJ2-1; D is tentatively TRBD1 or TRBD2 (5 bases each). This CDR3 is built from 14 residues. Germline assignment: CDR1 LNHDA and CDR2 SQIVND (reference sequence). Trimming took 3 bases from V and 9 from J, leaving 15 bases between them. DNA of the CDR3: TGTGCCAGTAGTATCCGGCAGGGAGCGACTGAGCAGTTCTTC. Its translation: CASSIRQGATEQFF. The full variable domain, rest sourced from reference TRBV19 and TRBJ2-1, is DGGITQSPKYLFRKEGQNVTLSCEQNLNHDAMYWYRQDPGQGLRLIYYSQIVNDFQKGDIAEGYSVSREKKESFPLTVTSAQKNPTAFYLCASSIRQGATEQFFGPGTRLTVL.

The rearrangement uses TRBV25-1 and TRBJ2-5; D possibly corresponds to TRBD1 (6 bases). The J call may be in error: the DNA end matches TRBJ2-7 better. Germline V lookup: CDR1 MGHDK, CDR2 SYGVNS. CDR3 length: 15 amino acids. CDR3 amino acids: CASSDLTGTIYEQYF. In DNA form, the CDR3 reads TGTGCCAGCAGTGACCTGACAGGAACAATCTACGAGCAGTACTTC.

This sequence joins TRBV19 and TRBJ1-1; TRBD1 matches 11 bases. Germline CDR1 is LNHDA and CDR2 is SQIVND (reference sequence). The J segment lost 7 bases and the V segment lost 6 bases, leaving 4 bases of the junction unmatched. This CDR3 has 13 amino acids. The CDR3 nucleotides are TGTGCCAGTAGGGGACAGGGGGTTAGTGAAGCTTTCTTT. Its protein is CASRGQGVSEAFF.

The chain uses TRBV5-1 and TRBJ1-3; tentatively, D is TRBD1 (5 bases). The CDR3 sequence is 15 residues long. V dropped 0 bases and J dropped 4 bases, with 11 bases sitting between them. Germline CDR1 is SGHRS and CDR2 is YFSETQ. This CDR3 reads CASSLATTAGNTIYF. DNA for the CDR3: TGCGCCAGCAGCTTGGCCACGACAGCGGGAAACACCATATATTTT.

V gene TRBV28 combines with J gene TRBJ2-2; D perhaps matches TRBD2 (5 bases). The germline V gene has CDR1 MDHEN and CDR2 SYDVKM. There are 13 residues in the CDR3. V gave up 7 bases and J gave up 4 bases, with 10 bases separating them. CDR3: CASTQAGTGELFF. Written as DNA, the CDR3 is TGTGCCAGCACCCAGGCGGGCACCGGGGAGCTGTTTTTT. Using reference TRBV28 and TRBJ2-2 for the parts outside the CDR3, the full variable domain is DVKVTQSSRYLVKRTGEKVFLECVQDMDHENMFWYRQDPGLGLRLIYFSYDVKMKEKGDIPEGYSVSREKKERFSLILESASTNQTSMYLCASTQAGTGELFFGEGSRLTVL.